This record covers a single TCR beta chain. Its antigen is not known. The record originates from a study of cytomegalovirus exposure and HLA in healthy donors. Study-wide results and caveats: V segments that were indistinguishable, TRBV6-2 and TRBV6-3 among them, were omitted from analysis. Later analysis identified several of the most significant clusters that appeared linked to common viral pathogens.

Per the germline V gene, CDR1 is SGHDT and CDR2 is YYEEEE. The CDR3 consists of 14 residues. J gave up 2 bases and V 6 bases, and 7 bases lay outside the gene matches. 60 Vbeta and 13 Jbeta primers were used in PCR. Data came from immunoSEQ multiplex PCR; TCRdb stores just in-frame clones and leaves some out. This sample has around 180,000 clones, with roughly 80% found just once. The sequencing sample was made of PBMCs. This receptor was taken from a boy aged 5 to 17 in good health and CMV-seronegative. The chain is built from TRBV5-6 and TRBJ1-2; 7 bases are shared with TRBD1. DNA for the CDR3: TGTGCCAGCAACGTACAGGGGCAAAACTATGGCTACACCTTC. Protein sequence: CASNVQGQNYGYTF.